These 9 T cell receptor beta chains came from one sample sequenced in a study of shared clonotypes between healthy human individuals. Sequencing was performed with immunoSEQ multiplex PCR; in TCRdb, only in-frame clones are kept and a portion is missing. The profile shows about a million clones, around 74% of them singletons. The material sequenced was memory CD4+ T cells sorted from blood. The subset denotes: CD45RA-negative fraction. Receptor source: a man aged 18 to 35 in good health.

The V gene is TRBV10-2, the J gene TRBJ1-1; 9 bases agree with TRBD1. The CDR3 has 13 amino acids. Trimming removed 8 bases from V and 5 bases from J; junction bases left unmatched: 6. The germline CDR1 and CDR2 sequences are WSHSY and SAAADI. Here the CDR3 DNA reads TGCGCCAGCTCGACAGGGGGTGTAACTGAAGCTTTCTTT. Residues: CASSTGGVTEAFF.

This clone came up a few times. Other nucleotide sequences from this sample produce the same CDR3. The chain joins TRBV7-2 to TRBJ1-5; D is ambiguous. V was pared by 2 bases and J by 3 bases, with 5 bases between. CDR1 and CDR2 (germline): SGHTA, FQGNSA. The CDR3 is 13 amino acids. This CDR3 is CASSLTTNQPQHF. CDR3 nucleotides: TGTGCCAGCAGCTTAACGACCAATCAGCCCCAGCATTTT.

V is TRBV28 and J is TRBJ1-6, with 7 bases that match TRBD1. CDR1 and CDR2 (germline): MDHEN, SYDVKM. There are 13 residues in the CDR3. J gave up 17 bases and V 5 bases, and 12 bases lay outside the gene matches. CDR3 in amino acids: CASSTPGQQIFHF. CDR3 sequence (DNA): TGTGCCAGCAGTACCCCGGGACAGCAAATTTTCCACTTT. Combining the CDR3 with reference TRBV28 and TRBJ1-6 gives the whole variable domain DVKVTQSSRYLVKRTGEKVFLECVQDMDHENMFWYRQDPGLGLRLIYFSYDVKMKEKGDIPEGYSVSREKKERFSLILESASTNQTSMYLCASSTPGQQIFHFGNGTRLTVT.

The V gene is TRBV6-1, the J gene TRBJ2-3; D is uncertain. This CDR3 has 12 residues. Trimming stripped 7 bases from V and 2 bases from J, with 7 bases between. Germline assignment: CDR1 MNHNS and CDR2 SASEGT. The CDR3 reads CASTTNTDTQYF. The DNA for the CDR3 is TGTGCCAGCACTACAAACACAGATACGCAGTATTTT.

In DNA, the CDR3 is TGCGCCAGCAGCCCCGGGACAGTAGATACGATTCCACCCCTCCACTTT. Residues: CASSPGTVDTIPPLHF. The rearrangement links TRBV4-1 to TRBJ1-6; TRBD1 agrees at 7 bases. The J segment lost 11 bases and the V segment lost 4 bases, leaving 14 bases of the junction unmatched. There are 16 residues in the CDR3. CDR1 and CDR2 from the germline V gene are MGHRA and YSYEKL.

This chain joins TRBV27 and TRBJ2-3; D may be TRBD1 (6 bases). Trimming removed 2 bases from V and 0 bases from J, with 12 bases in between. There are 16 residues in the CDR3. Looked up from germline, CDR1 is MNHEY and CDR2 is SMNVEV (reference sequence). The CDR3: CASSLRGRGSTDTQYF. The CDR3 nucleotides are TGTGCCAGCAGTTTACGTGGCAGGGGAAGCACAGATACGCAGTATTTT.

The chain joins TRBV4-1 to TRBJ1-2; D gene ambiguous. The V gene's germline CDR1 is MGHRA and CDR2 YSYEKL. V dropped 4 bases and J dropped 4 bases, with 10 bases sitting between them. This CDR3 spans 13 amino acids. The chain's CDR3 is CASSRNGGYGYTF. The CDR3 DNA is TGCGCCAGCAGCCGTAACGGTGGCTATGGCTACACCTTC.

The chain has TRBV2 and TRBJ2-3; D not resolved. Germline V lookup: CDR1 SNHLY, CDR2 FYNNEI. V was shortened by 5 bases and J by 3 bases, with 6 bases between the two germline ends. This CDR3 comprises 12 residues. The CDR3 nucleotides are TGTGCCAGCAGTCCGGAAACAGATACGCAGTATTTT. Residues: CASSPETDTQYF.

In DNA, the CDR3 is TGTGCCAGCAGTTACTCAAGGGCCGCTTGGCAGTACTTC. Translated: CASSYSRAAWQYF. The rearrangement uses TRBV6-6 and TRBJ2-7; D is undetermined. Germline V gene lookup returns CDR1 MNHNY and CDR2 SVGAGI (reference sequence). This CDR3 is 13 amino acids long. The V end was cut by 0 bases, the J end by 9 bases, with 12 bases between.